The source of this T cell receptor beta chain is a study of blood T cell repertoires in COVID-19. About the study: Acute and convalescent COVID-19 specimens originated in the United States, Italy and Spain. The analysed material was cDNA or gDNA that came from T cells, B-cell-depleted T cells, or PBMCs.

CDR3 size: 11 residues. Germline CDR1 is SNHLY and CDR2 is FYNNEI. The trim removed 7 bases at V and 6 bases at J, leaving 1 base unmatched. The authors' processing: Amplification with reference gene primers provided the estimates of nucleated cell counts. TCRdb keeps only in-frame clones here, not all; method: immunoSEQ multiplex PCR. That table furnishes V, J and clone size, whereas the DNA furnished D and trimming. This sample has over 300,000 clones, with around 90% found just once. This chain joins TRBV2 and TRBJ1-2; 8 nucleotides match TRBD1. The sequence was obtained from a man aged 40-49 years with acute or convalescent COVID-19. The sequenced sample was peripheral blood. The CDR3, as DNA: TGTGCCAGCACACAGGGGGATGGCTACACCTTC. The encoded protein is CASTQGDGYTF.